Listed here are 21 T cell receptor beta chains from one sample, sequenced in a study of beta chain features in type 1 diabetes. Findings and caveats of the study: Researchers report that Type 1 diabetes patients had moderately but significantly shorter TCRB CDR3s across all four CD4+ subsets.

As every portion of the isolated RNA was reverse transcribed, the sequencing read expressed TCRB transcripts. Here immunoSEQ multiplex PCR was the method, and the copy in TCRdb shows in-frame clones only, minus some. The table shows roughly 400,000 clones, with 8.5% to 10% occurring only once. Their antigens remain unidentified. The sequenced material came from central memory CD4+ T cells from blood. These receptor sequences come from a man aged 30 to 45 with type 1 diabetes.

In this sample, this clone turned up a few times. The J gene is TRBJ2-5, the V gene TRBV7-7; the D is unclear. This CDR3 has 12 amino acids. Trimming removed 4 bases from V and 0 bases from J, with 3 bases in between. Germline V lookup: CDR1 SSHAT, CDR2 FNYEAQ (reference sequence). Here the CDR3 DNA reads TGTGCCAGCAGCTCTGACCAAGAGACCCAGTACTTC. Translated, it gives CASSSDQETQYF. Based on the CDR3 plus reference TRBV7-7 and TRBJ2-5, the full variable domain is GAGVSQSPRYKVTKRGQDVTLRCDPISSHATLYWYQQALGQGPEFLTYFNYEAQPDKSGLPSDRFSAERPEGSISTLTIQRTEQRDSAMYRCASSSDQETQYFGPGTRLLVL.

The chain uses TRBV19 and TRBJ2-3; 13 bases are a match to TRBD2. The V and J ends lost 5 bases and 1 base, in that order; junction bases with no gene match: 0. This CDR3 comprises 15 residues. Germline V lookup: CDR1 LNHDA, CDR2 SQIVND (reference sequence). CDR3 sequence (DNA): TGTGCCAGTAGTGGACTAGCGGGAGGCACAGATACGCAGTATTTT. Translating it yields CASSGLAGGTDTQYF.

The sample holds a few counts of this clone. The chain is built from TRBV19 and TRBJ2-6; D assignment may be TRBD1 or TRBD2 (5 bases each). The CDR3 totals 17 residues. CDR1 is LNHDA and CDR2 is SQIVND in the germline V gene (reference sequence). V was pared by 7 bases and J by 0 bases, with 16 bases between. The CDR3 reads CASTRGDSVSGANVLTF. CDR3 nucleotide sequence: TGTGCCAGTACTAGGGGAGACAGTGTCTCTGGGGCCAACGTCCTGACTTTC.

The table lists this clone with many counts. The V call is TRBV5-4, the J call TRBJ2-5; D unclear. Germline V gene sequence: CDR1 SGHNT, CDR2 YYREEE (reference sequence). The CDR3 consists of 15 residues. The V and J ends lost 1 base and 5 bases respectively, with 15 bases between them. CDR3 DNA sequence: TGTGCCAGCAGCTTGTCGTTAGGGCGAGAGGAGACCCAGTACTTC. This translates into CASSLSLGREETQYF.

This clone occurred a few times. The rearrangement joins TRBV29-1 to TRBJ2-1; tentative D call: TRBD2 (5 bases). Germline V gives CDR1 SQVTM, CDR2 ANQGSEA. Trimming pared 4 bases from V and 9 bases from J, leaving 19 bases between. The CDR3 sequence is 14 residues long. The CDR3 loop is CSVVTEGPVREQFF. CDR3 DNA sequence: TGCAGCGTTGTAACCGAGGGCCCGGTACGTGAGCAGTTCTTC.

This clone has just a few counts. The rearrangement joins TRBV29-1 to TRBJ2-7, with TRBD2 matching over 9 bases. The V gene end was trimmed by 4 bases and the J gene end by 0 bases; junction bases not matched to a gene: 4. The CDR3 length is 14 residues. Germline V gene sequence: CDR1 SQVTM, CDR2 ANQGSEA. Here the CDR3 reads CSVVKREASYEQYF. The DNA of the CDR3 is TGCAGCGTTGTTAAGCGGGAGGCCTCCTACGAGCAGTACTTC.

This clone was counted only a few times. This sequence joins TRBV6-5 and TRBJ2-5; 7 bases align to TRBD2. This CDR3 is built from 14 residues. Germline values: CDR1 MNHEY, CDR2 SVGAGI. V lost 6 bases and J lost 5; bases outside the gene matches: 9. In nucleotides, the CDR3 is TGTGCCAGCAGCCCCGAATGGGGAGGGGAGACCCAGTACTTC. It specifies CASSPEWGGETQYF.

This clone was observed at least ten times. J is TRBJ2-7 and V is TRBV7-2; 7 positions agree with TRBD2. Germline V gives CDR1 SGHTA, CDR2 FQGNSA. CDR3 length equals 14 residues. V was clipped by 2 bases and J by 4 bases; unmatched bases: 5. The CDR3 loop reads CASSLWSGGYEQYF. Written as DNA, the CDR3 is TGTGCCAGCAGCTTATGGTCCGGGGGGTACGAGCAGTACTTC.

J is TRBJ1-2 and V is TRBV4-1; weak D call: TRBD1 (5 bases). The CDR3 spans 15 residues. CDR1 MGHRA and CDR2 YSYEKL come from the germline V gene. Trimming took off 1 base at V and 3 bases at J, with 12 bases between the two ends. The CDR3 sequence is CASSQVSRADYGYTF. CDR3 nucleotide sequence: TGCGCCAGCAGCCAAGTGTCCAGGGCTGACTATGGCTACACCTTC.

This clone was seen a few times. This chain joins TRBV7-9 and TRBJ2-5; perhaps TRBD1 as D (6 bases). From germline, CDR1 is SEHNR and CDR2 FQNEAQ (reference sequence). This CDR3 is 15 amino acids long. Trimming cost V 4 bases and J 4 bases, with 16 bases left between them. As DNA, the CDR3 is TGTGCCAGCAGCTCTACAGGGTACGACGGAGAGACCCAGTACTTC. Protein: CASSSTGYDGETQYF.

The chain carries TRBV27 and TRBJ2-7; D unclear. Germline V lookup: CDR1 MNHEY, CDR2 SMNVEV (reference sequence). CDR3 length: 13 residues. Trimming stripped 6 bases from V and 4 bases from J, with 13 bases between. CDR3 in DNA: TGTGCCAGCAGCCCCGCCGACCCTTACGAGCAGTACTTC. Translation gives CASSPADPYEQYF.

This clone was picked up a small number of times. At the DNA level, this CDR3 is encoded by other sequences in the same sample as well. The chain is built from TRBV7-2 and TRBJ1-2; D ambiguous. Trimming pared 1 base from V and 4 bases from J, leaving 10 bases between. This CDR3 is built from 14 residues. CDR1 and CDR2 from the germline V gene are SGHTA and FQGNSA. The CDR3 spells CASSLGGKGYGYTF. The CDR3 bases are TGTGCCAGCAGCTTAGGTGGAAAGGGCTATGGCTACACCTTC.

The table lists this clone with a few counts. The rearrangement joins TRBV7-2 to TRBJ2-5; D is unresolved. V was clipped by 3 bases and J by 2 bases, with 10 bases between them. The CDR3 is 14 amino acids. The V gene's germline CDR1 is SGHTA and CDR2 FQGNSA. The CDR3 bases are TGTGCCAGCAGCTTTACGGCGGATCAAGAGACCCAGTACTTC. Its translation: CASSFTADQETQYF.

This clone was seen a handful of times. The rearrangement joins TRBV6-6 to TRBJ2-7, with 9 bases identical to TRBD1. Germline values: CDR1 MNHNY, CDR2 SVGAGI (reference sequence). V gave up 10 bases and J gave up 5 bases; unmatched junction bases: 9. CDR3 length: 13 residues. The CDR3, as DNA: TGTGCCACCCTGGGACAGGGAGCAGACGAGCAGTACTTC. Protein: CATLGQGADEQYF.

The DNA for the CDR3 is TGTGCCAGCAGTCCTCGGGGTTCTTACTATGGCTACACCTTC. Its protein is CASSPRGSYYGYTF. J is TRBJ1-2 and V is TRBV6-5; D unclear. V lost 5 bases, J lost 3 bases, and 13 bases lay in between. Germline V gene lookup returns CDR1 MNHEY and CDR2 SVGAGI. This CDR3 region has 14 residues.

CDR3 sequence: CASSLFGPDEAFF. For the CDR3, the DNA is TGTGCCAGCAGTTTATTCGGGCCAGATGAAGCTTTCTTT. The V and J genes are TRBV28 and TRBJ1-1; D not resolved. The CDR3 is 13 amino acids. Deletions cut 1 base from V and 7 bases from J, with 10 bases between. The germline V gene encodes CDR1 MDHEN and CDR2 SYDVKM.

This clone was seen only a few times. CDR3 coding DNA: TGTGCCAGCAGCGGTCGGTGGCCCGACAATGAGCAGTTCTTC. Translation gives CASSGRWPDNEQFF. The gene calls are TRBV7-9 and TRBJ2-1, with no clear D. The V and J ends lost 5 bases and 5 bases respectively, with 13 bases between them. Per the germline V gene, CDR1 is SEHNR and CDR2 is FQNEAQ (reference sequence). This CDR3 is 14 amino acids long.

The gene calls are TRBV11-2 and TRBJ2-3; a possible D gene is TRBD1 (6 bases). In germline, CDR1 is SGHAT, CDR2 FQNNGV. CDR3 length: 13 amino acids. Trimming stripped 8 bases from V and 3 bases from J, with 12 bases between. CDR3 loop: CASVGGTTDTQYF. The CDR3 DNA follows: TGTGCCAGCGTTGGGGGCACGACAGATACGCAGTATTTT.

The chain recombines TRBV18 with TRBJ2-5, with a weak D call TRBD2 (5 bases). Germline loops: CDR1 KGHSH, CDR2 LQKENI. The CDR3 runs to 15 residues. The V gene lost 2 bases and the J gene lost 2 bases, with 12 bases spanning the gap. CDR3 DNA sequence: TGTGCCAGCTCACCATCGGCAGGAGGACAAGAGACCCAGTACTTC. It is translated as CASSPSAGGQETQYF.

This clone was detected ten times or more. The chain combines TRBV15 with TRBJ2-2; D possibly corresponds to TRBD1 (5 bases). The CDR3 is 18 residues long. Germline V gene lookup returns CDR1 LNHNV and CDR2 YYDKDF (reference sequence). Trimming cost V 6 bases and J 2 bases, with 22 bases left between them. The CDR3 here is CATRNRAWGGLNTGELFF. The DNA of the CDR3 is TGTGCCACCAGAAATCGGGCATGGGGCGGTCTTAACACCGGGGAGCTGTTTTTT.

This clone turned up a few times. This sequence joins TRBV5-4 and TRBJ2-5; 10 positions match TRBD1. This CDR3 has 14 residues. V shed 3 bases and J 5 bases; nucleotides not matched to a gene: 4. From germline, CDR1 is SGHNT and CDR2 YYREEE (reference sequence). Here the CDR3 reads CASSWGQGRETQYF. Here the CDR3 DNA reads TGTGCCAGCAGCTGGGGACAGGGGCGCGAGACCCAGTACTTC. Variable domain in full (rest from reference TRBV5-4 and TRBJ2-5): ETGVTQSPTHLIKTRGQQVTLRCSSQSGHNTVSWYQQALGQGPQFIFQYYREEENGRGNFPPRFSGLQFPNYSSELNVNALELDDSALYLCASSWGQGRETQYFGPGTRLLVL.